Below, one T cell receptor beta chain is given with its context. Its specificity is not known. The data belong to a study of shared clonotypes between healthy human individuals. Study-level information: Three plates were used per donor for CD4 naive, three for CD4 memory, two for CD8 naive and one for CD8 memory. Study-wide findings and caveats: Non-shared clonotypes displayed generation probabilities falling below those of clonotypes present in all four donors.

CDR3 size: 18 residues. Germline V gene lookup returns CDR1 SGHNT and CDR2 YYREEE (reference sequence). The J segment lost 5 bases and the V segment lost 3 bases, leaving 12 bases of the junction unmatched. The repertoire was sequenced with immunoSEQ multiplex PCR; TCRdb's copy has only in-frame clones and lacks some. In the table there are hundreds of thousands of clones, almost 97% of which are singletons. The sequence derives from a woman between 25 and 40 years old in good health. Sequenced material: naive CD4+ T cells sorted from blood. Sample subset: CD45RA+ positively selected. The chain recombines TRBV5-4 with TRBJ2-5, with 14 positions matching TRBD2. The CDR3 DNA reads TGTGCCAGCAGCTCTGGGACTAGCGGGAGCGTATGGCGGGAGACCCAGTACTTC. Its protein is CASSSGTSGSVWRETQYF.